This T cell receptor (beta chain) emerged from a study of PD-L1 blockade in urothelial cancer listed by TCRdb under 2017. Background for the entire study: All patients started therapy around 2014 and received atezolizumab 1,200 mg intravenously every 3 weeks. About 90% of the 29 patients were males with bladder-origin urothelial cancer, and about 65% of the roughly 30 reported a prior smoking history. An ECOG performance status of 0 or 1 was recorded for the patients, and 0 to 3 prior chemotherapy regimens had been received by the patients. Blood samples were analyzed at two time points: 3 weeks after treatment start (second dose) and 6 weeks after treatment start. A median of about 150,000 T cells and 80,000 to 100,000 unique TCRs was obtained from blood samples, and a median clonality of approximately 0.086 was observed. The study, an exploratory multi-omic analysis, examined somatic, immune and clinical correlates of response to PD-L1 blockade with atezolizumab in urothelial cancer. Pretreatment tumor samples and matched peripheral blood, collected serially before and after atezolizumab treatment, underwent TCR sequencing. Progression-free survival longer than 6 months counted as durable clinical benefit, and TCR features were additionally tested against both progression-free and overall survival. Whole exome sequencing and RNA sequencing of pretreatment tumors were performed alongside TCR sequencing in the same patients. Roughly 10 patients achieved durable clinical benefit and about 22 did not. Just over 28 patients had pretreatment blood TCR-seq, some 24 had at least one posttreatment blood collection, and some 24 had tumor TCR-seq. Broad study findings and their caveats: Because the sample size was small (n ≈ 29) and many exploratory analyses were performed, the results are intended to be hypothesis-generating. Greater expansion of tumor-associated TCR clones in peripheral blood 3 weeks after the start of treatment was observed in patients with durable benefit (n of about 20, p = 0.022). Improved progression-free and overall survival was found to be associated with pretreatment peripheral blood TCR clonality below the median.

With respect to this clone: No cognate antigen has been identified for it. Base qualities are not at hand, and no much larger clone is one base apart.

A total of 29 patients with locally advanced or metastatic urothelial carcinoma, treated at Memorial Sloan Kettering on a trial protocol, made up the cohort. Peripheral blood mononuclear cells were collected pretreatment and during treatment, with between 1 and 8 total time points per patient. The Qiagen DNeasy Blood extraction kit was used to purify genomic DNA from total PBMCs and tumor samples. PBMCs were collected pretreatment and during treatment and were isolated and stored as previously described. The germline V gene gives CDR1 as SNHLY and CDR2 as FYNNEI. CDR3 length: 15 amino acids, cysteine to phenylalanine. The CDR3 DNA has 45 bases and is translated from base 1. V and J are trimmed by 7 bases and 5 bases, and the gene matches miss 12 bases of the junction. Synthetic TCR analog templates were spiked into each PCR so that absolute template abundance could be estimated from read counts. TCRbeta CDR3 regions were amplified from genomic DNA with bias-controlled V and J gene primers using the immunoSEQ assay. Sequencing of rearranged TCRbeta segments was done at approximately 20X coverage. In the source study's methods: Clustering was used to correct sequencing errors, and CDR3s were annotated against IMGT so that V, D and J genes could be assigned. Downstream analyses used only productive TCRbeta rearrangements and left out out-of-frame or stop-codon sequences. Clonality was computed as one minus Shannon entropy normalized by the log of the number of unique productive sequences. Clones differing between time points or between blood and tumor were identified using Fisher's exact test with Benjamini-Hochberg correction, with an adjusted p below 0.01 applied as the threshold. TCRdb obtained this table from immuneACCESS and retained in-frame rearrangements with V and J assigned. These tables miss some clones; where compared with another copy, unresolved V genes account for less than half of the shortfall, and the remainder is unexplained. That table is the source of V, J and clone size, and D and trimming were worked out from the DNA. This sample is represented by around 70,000 clones; around 80% of them were singletons. The ten largest clonotypes hold approximately 4.7% of the sample.

The chain is assembled from TRBV2 and TRBJ1-2, and 8 bases in between align with TRBD1. The TCR originated in a man in his 70s with urothelial cancer. The sample here was PBMCs, taken around atezolizumab (anti-PD-L1) treatment. The DNA sequence is given as TGTGCCAGCAAAAGACAGGGGTCCCTTTCTTATGGCTACACCTTC. Translated, this gives CASKRQGSLSYGYTF.